The 21 T cell receptor beta chains presented below share a single source sample, sequenced in a study of blood T cell repertoires in COVID-19. The protocol was immunoSEQ multiplex PCR, while the TCRdb copy is restricted to in-frame clones and leaves out a portion. The table shows approximately 430,000 clones, with approximately 90% occurring only once. The sample consisted of peripheral blood. The receptor set was obtained from a young woman with active or convalescent COVID-19.

This rearrangement joins TRBV27 to TRBJ2-3; 7 nucleotides align to TRBD2. This CDR3 comprises 14 residues. Trimming at V came to 3 bases and at J to 3 bases, leaving 3 bases not matched to a gene. Germline V gene lookup returns CDR1 MNHEY and CDR2 SMNVEV (reference sequence). For the CDR3, the DNA is TGTGCCAGCAGTTTCGCGGGGGAAACAGATACGCAGTATTTT. This codes for CASSFAGETDTQYF.

The V gene is TRBV27, the J gene TRBJ2-7, with 8 nucleotides matching TRBD2. This CDR3 has 14 amino acids. V gave up 3 bases and J gave up 3 bases; unmatched junction bases: 4. CDR1 and CDR2 from the germline V gene are MNHEY and SMNVEV (reference sequence). The CDR3 sequence is CASSFRGLDYEQYF. The CDR3 DNA reads as TGTGCCAGCAGTTTCAGGGGACTAGACTACGAGCAGTACTTC.

The gene calls are TRBV14 and TRBJ2-7; D call uncertain. Trimming pared 3 bases from V and 0 bases from J, leaving 15 bases between. The CDR3 spans 16 residues. The germline V gene encodes CDR1 SGHDN and CDR2 FVKESK. The CDR3 sequence: CASSHIASKSSYEQYF. Here the CDR3 DNA reads TGTGCCAGCAGCCATATAGCCAGCAAAAGCTCCTACGAGCAGTACTTC.

The gene calls are TRBV7-9 and TRBJ1-1; D is undetermined. Trimming left V 3 bases short and J 3 bases short, with 5 bases between. The CDR3 runs 12 residues. Germline loops: CDR1 SEHNR, CDR2 FQNEAQ (reference sequence). The CDR3 protein is CASSFLDTEAFF. Written as DNA, the CDR3 is TGTGCCAGCAGCTTCCTAGACACTGAAGCTTTCTTT.

The chain uses TRBV6-1 and TRBJ1-4; the D gene is possibly TRBD1 (5 bases). The germline V gene encodes CDR1 MNHNS and CDR2 SASEGT. With 2 bases removed from V and 4 bases from J, the gap between germline ends came to 11 bases. The CDR3 has 15 residues. As DNA, the CDR3 is TGTGCCAGCAGTGAAACGGGGGGGGTTAATGAAAAACTGTTTTTT. The encoded protein is CASSETGGVNEKLFF.

The V and J genes are TRBV19 and TRBJ2-1; weak D call: TRBD2 (6 bases). This CDR3 is built from 12 residues. Germline CDR1 and CDR2: LNHDA and SQIVND (reference sequence). Trimming stripped 8 bases from V and 9 bases from J, with 14 bases between. CDR3 in amino acids: CASGTLGGEQFF. The DNA of the CDR3 is TGTGCCAGTGGAACCCTCGGGGGTGAGCAGTTCTTC.

V and J are TRBV9 and TRBJ1-1, with a weak D call TRBD1 (6 bases). CDR3 length: 16 residues. The germline V gene has CDR1 SGDLS and CDR2 YYNGEE. Trimming shortened V by 2 bases and J by 4 bases, and 18 bases separated the two germline ends. The CDR3 nucleotides read TGTGCCAGCAGCGTCCCTTTGGGGGCAAAGGCCACTGAAGCTTTCTTT. Its translation: CASSVPLGAKATEAFF.

This rearrangement joins TRBV25-1 to TRBJ1-2; possible D gene TRBD1, 6 bases. Germline CDR1 is MGHDK and CDR2 is SYGVNS. The V and J ends lost 1 base and 7 bases respectively, with 10 bases between them. The CDR3 is made up of 13 amino acids. In DNA form, the CDR3 reads TGTGCCAGCAGTGAATCGTTCAGGGGTGGCTACACCTTC. It codes for CASSESFRGGYTF.

This chain links TRBV7-9 with TRBJ1-1, with 8 bases that match TRBD1. The CDR3 is 16 residues long. Germline values: CDR1 SEHNR, CDR2 FQNEAQ (reference sequence). The trim removed 5 bases at V and 0 bases at J, leaving 8 bases unmatched. This chain's CDR3 is CASSIRTGGLNTEAFF. CDR3 bases: TGTGCCAGCAGCATCCGAACAGGGGGACTGAACACTGAAGCTTTCTTT.

The chain joins TRBV6-6 to TRBJ2-5; D possibly corresponds to TRBD1 (5 bases). V gave up 5 bases and J gave up 4 bases, with 8 bases separating them. CDR3 length: 12 amino acids. Germline assignment: CDR1 MNHNY and CDR2 SVGAGI (reference sequence). The chain's CDR3 is CASSGQGETQYF. The CDR3 DNA is TGTGCCAGCAGTGGGCAGGGAGAGACCCAGTACTTC.

The chain is built from TRBV10-1 and TRBJ1-1, with 9 bases identical to TRBD1. Trimming cost V 7 bases and J 0 bases; bases outside gene matches: 3. The CDR3 is made up of 14 amino acids. Germline V gene lookup returns CDR1 WNHNN and CDR2 SYGVQD (reference sequence). The CDR3 region is CASNTGGMNTEAFF. The DNA for the CDR3 is TGCGCCAGCAACACAGGGGGCATGAACACTGAAGCTTTCTTT.

The chain carries TRBV7-9 and TRBJ1-1; 9 nucleotides align to TRBD1. Germline V lookup: CDR1 SEHNR, CDR2 FQNEAQ (reference sequence). The V gene end was trimmed by 3 bases and the J gene end by 8 bases; junction bases not matched to a gene: 1. The CDR3 is 12 residues long. The CDR3 reads CASSFTGGEAFF. The CDR3 DNA sequence: TGTGCCAGCAGCTTCACAGGGGGCGAAGCTTTCTTT.

The chain recombines TRBV9 with TRBJ1-1; 8 bases agree with TRBD1. The germline CDR1 and CDR2 sequences are SGDLS and YYNGEE. CDR3 length: 15 residues. The ends lost 0 bases at V and 5 bases at J; junction bases unmatched: 6. The CDR3: CASSVAGGAYTEAFF. The DNA of the CDR3 is TGTGCCAGCAGCGTAGCAGGGGGCGCGTATACTGAAGCTTTCTTT.

The chain combines TRBV30 with TRBJ1-2; the D is unclear. Germline-derived CDR1 and CDR2 are GTSNPN and SVGIG (reference sequence). The CDR3 spans 8 residues. CDR3 sequence reads: CTSGGYTF. DNA of the CDR3: TGTACTAGTGGGGGCTACACCTTC.

The chain joins TRBV5-6 to TRBJ1-1; tentative D call: TRBD1 (6 bases). CDR1 SGHDT and CDR2 YYEEEE come from the germline V gene. The CDR3 extends over 15 amino acids. V lost 5 bases to trimming and J lost 7 bases, with 21 bases between them. The CDR3 DNA reads TGTGCCAGCAGAGAAGAGCAGGGGCTGGGGGTTGAAGCTTTCTTT. Translation: CASREEQGLGVEAFF. Drawing the rest from reference TRBV5-6 and TRBJ1-1, the complete variable domain is DAGVTQSPTHLIKTRGQQVTLRCSPKSGHDTVSWYQQALGQGPQFIFQYYEEEERQRGNFPDRFSGHQFPNYSSELNVNALLLGDSALYLCASREEQGLGVEAFFGQGTRLTVV.

The V and J genes are TRBV27 and TRBJ2-1; D remains unclear. The length of the CDR3 is 15 residues. From germline, CDR1 is MNHEY and CDR2 SMNVEV (reference sequence). Trimming pared 2 bases from V and 0 bases from J, leaving 8 bases between. The CDR3 protein is CASSLALSSYNEQFF. The DNA for the CDR3 is TGTGCCAGCAGTTTAGCGCTGAGCTCCTACAATGAGCAGTTCTTC.

The chain carries TRBV19 and TRBJ1-2, with D tentatively TRBD1 (5 bases). V shed 9 bases and J shed 2 bases, with 10 bases lying between them. Germline V gene data show CDR1 as LNHDA and CDR2 as SQIVND (reference sequence). The length of the CDR3 is 12 residues. The chain's CDR3 is CASRRTNYGYTF. The CDR3 region has the DNA TGTGCCAGCCGTAGGACAAACTATGGCTACACCTTC.

This clone appeared once. This sequence joins TRBV10-3 and TRBJ2-5, with TRBD1 identical over 8 bases. CDR3 length: 13 residues. J was trimmed by 3 bases and V by 4 bases; bases with no gene match: 1. Looked up from germline, CDR1 is ENHRY and CDR2 is SYGVKD. The CDR3 here is CAISGDRKETQYF. CDR3 DNA sequence: TGTGCCATCAGTGGGGACAGGAAAGAGACCCAGTACTTC.

The chain couples TRBV2 to TRBJ2-3; possible D gene TRBD1, 6 bases. Germline V CDR1 and CDR2: SNHLY, FYNNEI. The CDR3 is 13 amino acids. V was pared by 4 bases and J by 8 bases, with 13 bases between. CDR3 loop: CASSVTGGGTQYF. The CDR3 DNA is TGTGCCAGCAGTGTGACAGGTGGAGGTACGCAGTATTTT.

The J gene is TRBJ2-4, the V gene TRBV4-1; 7 nucleotides line up with TRBD1. In germline, CDR1 is MGHRA, CDR2 YSYEKL. V lost 0 bases, J lost 6 bases, and 11 bases stayed unmatched. The CDR3 spans 17 residues. CDR3 DNA sequence: TGCGCCAGCAGCCAAGATCGGATCACAGGGGTGATAAACATTCAGTACTTC. It translates to CASSQDRITGVINIQYF.

The V and J genes are TRBV18 and TRBJ1-1; 7 nucleotides align to TRBD1. This CDR3 is built from 15 residues. Germline lookup yields CDR1 KGHSH and CDR2 LQKENI. The junction had 7 bases not matched to a gene; V was cut back by 0 bases and J by 6 bases. The DNA of the CDR3 is TGTGCCAGCTCACCACCGGGACAGACTAGTGCTGAAGCTTTCTTT. Encoded protein: CASSPPGQTSAEAFF.